This T cell receptor (beta chain) was identified in a study of T cell responses to AZD1222 COVID-19 vaccine. Study details: Second-dose schedules of about 4 or about 12 weeks were combined. Whole-study results and caveats: The repertoires were collected only after the peak T cell response. Spike-spanning, vaccine-associated CD4 TCRs were dominant at 160-218 and 743-854.

The CDR3 has 14 amino acids. The ends were cut back, 2 bases at V and 6 bases at J, with 15 bases in the middle. From germline, CDR1 is SGHRS and CDR2 YFSETQ. In regard to this clone: The antigen is not known.

Assay: immunoSEQ multiplex PCR; the TCRdb copy retains only in-frame clones and omits some. The table records 90,000 to 120,000 clones, roughly 86% of them present only once. Material: peripheral blood, obtained on day 0 of AZD1222 vaccination. V usage is TRBV5-1 and J usage is TRBJ2-7; D gene ambiguous. The receptor comes from an adult in good health. CDR3 nucleotide sequence: TGCGCCAGCAGCTTAACAACGGACGTACGCGAGCAGTACTTC. This translates into CASSLTTDVREQYF.